This TCR beta chain was identified during a study of vaccination and CD4 T cells after COVID-19. In the study overall: In the control cultures, a CEFX pool, an HIV-1 Nef pool, or no peptide was supplied.

V lost 1 base, J lost 6 bases, and 9 bases lay in between. This CDR3 comprises 13 residues. Per the germline V gene, CDR1 is MNHNS and CDR2 is SASEGT. This clonotype occurred a few times. Its antigen is unidentified. With the Oncomine TCR Beta short-read assay, DNA from cultured CD4+ T cells was sequenced. MiXCR, run by TCRdb on the PCR reads, gives a single entry per CDR3 protein. The sample has about 13,000 distinct CDR3 sequences, approximately 57% seen once. Treatment given: approximately 9-day PBMC culture with coronavirus spike peptide pools or control peptides (ViraFEST assay). Half the growth medium was swapped for new IL-2 medium on days 3 and 7.

This clonotype was sampled from a human donor who had recovered from COVID-19. The chain uses TRBV6-1 and TRBJ2-5, with D possibly being TRBD2 (6 bases). The source material was CD4+ T cells from blood, cultured in vitro. The CDR3 bases are TGTGCCAGCAGTGAAGGGAGGGCTCAGACCCAGTACTTC. Translating it yields CASSEGRAQTQYF.